A selection of T cell receptor beta chains follows, all from one sample in a study of blood T cells in healthy people across ages. TCRdb re-analysed the 5' RACE reads in MiXCR, keeping a single row per CDR3 protein. The sample records under 950,000 distinct CDR3 sequences, approximately 22% being singletons. The specimen was blood. These receptors came from a man aged 70-80 years in good health. The CDR3 runs from the conserved cysteine through the conserved F or W. The D gene is left open where the match is weak. A clone size is listed for some rows: how often the clone was seen (once, few, many), or a class if it is expanded.

cdr3_aa: CASSLAGLADQETQYF
cdr3_nt: TGCGCCAGCAGCTTGGCGGGACTAGCGGATCAAGAGACCCAGTACTTC
d_call: TRBD2
clone_size: NA
cdr3_length: 16
v_call: TRBV5-1
j_call: TRBJ2-5

cdr3_aa: CASSTRDQGSNQPQHF
cdr3_nt: TGTGCCAGCAGCACCCGGGACCAGGGGAGCAATCAGCCCCAGCATTTT
d_call: NA
clone_size: few
cdr3_length: 16
v_call: TRBV21-1
j_call: TRBJ1-5

cdr3_aa: CASNSGGRAYGYTF
cdr3_nt: TGTGCCAGCAATAGCGGGGGGAGAGCCTATGGCTACACCTTC
d_call: NA
clone_size: NA
cdr3_length: 14
v_call: TRBV6-2/TRBV6-3
j_call: TRBJ1-2

cdr3_aa: CASSEGGLREETQYF
cdr3_nt: TGTGCCAGCAGTGAAGGCGGCCTAAGGGAAGAGACCCAGTACTTC
d_call: NA
clone_size: NA
cdr3_length: 15
v_call: TRBV25-1
j_call: TRBJ2-5

cdr3_aa: CASSWSGSMASGGRINEQFF
cdr3_nt: TGTGCCAGCAGTTGGTCAGGGTCTATGGCTAGCGGGGGTCGAATCAATGAGCAGTTCTTC
d_call: TRBD2
clone_size: few
cdr3_length: 20
v_call: TRBV27
j_call: TRBJ2-1

cdr3_aa: CASSAQGALNEKLFF
cdr3_nt: TGCGCCAGCAGCGCCCAGGGGGCCCTTAATGAAAAACTGTTTTTT
d_call: TRBD1
clone_size: few
cdr3_length: 15
v_call: TRBV5-1
j_call: TRBJ1-4

cdr3_aa: CATSDSRFRNYGYTF
cdr3_nt: TGTGCCACCAGTGATTCCCGATTCAGGAACTATGGCTACACCTTC
d_call: NA
clone_size: many
cdr3_length: 15
v_call: TRBV24-1
j_call: TRBJ1-2

cdr3_aa: CSARRLAEIYNEQFF
cdr3_nt: TGCAGTGCTAGGAGACTAGCGGAGATTTACAATGAGCAGTTCTTC
d_call: TRBD2
clone_size: NA
cdr3_length: 15
v_call: TRBV20-1
j_call: TRBJ2-1

cdr3_aa: CATSPGWGEAFF
cdr3_nt: TGTGCCACGTCCCCAGGGTGGGGTGAAGCTTTCTTT
d_call: NA
clone_size: many
cdr3_length: 12
v_call: TRBV25-1
j_call: TRBJ1-1

cdr3_aa: CASGATGNQPQHF
cdr3_nt: TGTGCCAGCGGGGCGACTGGCAATCAGCCCCAGCATTTT
d_call: NA
clone_size: NA
cdr3_length: 13
v_call: TRBV2
j_call: TRBJ1-5

cdr3_aa: CAGSPTRGGFLEAFF
cdr3_nt: TGTGCCGGCAGTCCAACTAGGGGGGGTTTTCTTGAAGCTTTCTTT
d_call: NA
clone_size: NA
cdr3_length: 15
v_call: TRBV12-3/TRBV12-4
j_call: TRBJ1-1

cdr3_aa: CATSWTGETQYF
cdr3_nt: TGTGCCACCAGTTGGACAGGAGAGACCCAGTACTTC
d_call: TRBD1
clone_size: NA
cdr3_length: 12
v_call: TRBV24-1
j_call: TRBJ2-5

cdr3_aa: CASSLGEGNWGTQYF
cdr3_nt: TGCGCCAGCAGCTTGGGAGAAGGTAACTGGGGGACCCAGTACTTC
d_call: NA
clone_size: NA
cdr3_length: 15
v_call: TRBV5-1
j_call: TRBJ2-5

cdr3_aa: CASSPLRGTTEAFF
cdr3_nt: TGTGCCAGCAGCCCTTTACGGGGGACCACTGAAGCTTTCTTT
d_call: NA
clone_size: few
cdr3_length: 14
v_call: TRBV3-1
j_call: TRBJ1-1

cdr3_aa: CASSLGTSGFLNEQFF
cdr3_nt: TGTGCCAGCAGCTTGGGGACTAGCGGTTTTCTCAATGAGCAGTTCTTC
d_call: TRBD2
clone_size: few
cdr3_length: 16
v_call: TRBV5-6
j_call: TRBJ2-1

cdr3_aa: CASSLSTNVGETQYF
cdr3_nt: TGCGCCAGCAGCTTGAGTACTAACGTCGGGGAGACCCAGTACTTC
d_call: NA
clone_size: NA
cdr3_length: 15
v_call: TRBV5-1
j_call: TRBJ2-5

cdr3_aa: CASRSDGAMNTEAFF
cdr3_nt: TGCGCCAGCAGGTCTGACGGGGCCATGAACACTGAAGCTTTCTTT
d_call: NA
clone_size: few
cdr3_length: 15
v_call: TRBV5-1
j_call: TRBJ1-1

cdr3_aa: CAIALGGRNNEQFF
cdr3_nt: TGTGCCATAGCATTAGGAGGCCGGAACAATGAGCAGTTCTTC
d_call: NA
clone_size: few
cdr3_length: 14
v_call: TRBV6-1
j_call: TRBJ2-1

cdr3_aa: CASFDQNTEAFF
cdr3_nt: TGTGCCAGCTTTGATCAGAACACTGAAGCTTTCTTT
d_call: NA
clone_size: NA
cdr3_length: 12
v_call: TRBV2
j_call: TRBJ1-1

cdr3_aa: CATSDRGQHSDTQYF
cdr3_nt: TGTGCCACCAGTGATCGGGGACAGCATTCAGATACGCAGTATTTT
d_call: TRBD1
clone_size: NA
cdr3_length: 15
v_call: TRBV24-1
j_call: TRBJ2-3

cdr3_aa: CASSQGTGATYEQYF
cdr3_nt: TGTGCCAGCAGTCAAGGGACAGGGGCCACCTACGAGCAGTACTTC
d_call: TRBD1
clone_size: few
cdr3_length: 15
v_call: TRBV12-3/TRBV12-4
j_call: TRBJ2-7

cdr3_aa: CATSDPVEGYTF
cdr3_nt: TGTGCCACCAGTGATCCCGTGGAGGGCTACACCTTC
d_call: NA
clone_size: NA
cdr3_length: 12
v_call: TRBV24-1
j_call: TRBJ1-2

cdr3_aa: CASSFTTGLWEQFF
cdr3_nt: TGTGCCAGCAGTTTTACCACGGGCCTATGGGAGCAGTTCTTC
d_call: NA
clone_size: NA
cdr3_length: 14
v_call: TRBV28
j_call: TRBJ2-1

cdr3_aa: CATSDANRPEAFF
cdr3_nt: TGTGCCACCAGTGATGCGAACAGGCCTGAAGCTTTCTTT
d_call: NA
clone_size: many
cdr3_length: 13
v_call: TRBV24-1
j_call: TRBJ1-1